These 21 T cell receptor beta chains share one sample of origin, sequenced in a study of T-cell memory formation after mild COVID-19. TCRdb re-analysed the 5' RACE reads in MiXCR, keeping a single row per CDR3 protein. Among 300,000 to 400,000 distinct CDR3 sequences listed, around 28% were seen once. The sequencing input was PBMCs or a T cell subset sorted from them (not recorded which). These receptors all come from an adult woman who had mild COVID-19 (a few samples of this study predate the infection). Cell type and time point are not known.

This chain uses TRBV18 with TRBJ2-7, with TRBD2 matching over 10 bases. Losses at the gene ends were 8 bases for V and 2 bases for J; bases not matched to a gene: 6. This CDR3 comprises 14 residues. Looked up from germline, CDR1 is KGHSH and CDR2 is LQKENI. CDR3 nucleotide sequence: TGTGCCAGCGCAGGACTAGCGGAGGCCTACGAGCAGTACTTC. Translated: CASAGLAEAYEQYF.

CDR3 in DNA: TGTGCCAGCAGCTTAGGGGCTAGCGGCGTCACCACATACAATGAGCAGTTCTTC. Encoded protein: CASSLGASGVTTYNEQFF. V is TRBV7-9 and J is TRBJ2-1; the match to TRBD2 covers 7 bases. Germline lookup yields CDR1 SEHNR and CDR2 FQNEAQ (reference sequence). The J segment lost 4 bases and the V segment lost 1 base, leaving 13 bases of the junction unmatched. CDR3 length equals 18 residues.

The chain employs TRBV27 and TRBJ1-1; 10 positions agree with TRBD1. Germline V CDR1 and CDR2: MNHEY, SMNVEV (reference sequence). This CDR3 region has 15 residues. V was pared by 5 bases and J by 5 bases, with 8 bases of the junction left unmatched. The CDR3 loop is CASSPRQGAETEAFF. CDR3 coding DNA: TGTGCCAGCAGTCCCCGACAGGGGGCAGAAACTGAAGCTTTCTTT.

This clonotype was seen only a few times. This rearrangement joins TRBV9 to TRBJ2-1; the D gene is possibly TRBD1 (5 bases). Trimming took 2 bases from V and 0 from J, leaving 9 bases between them. Per germline, CDR1 SGDLS and CDR2 YYNGEE. The CDR3 totals 15 residues. CDR3 in amino acids: CASSVDTSSYNEQFF. Here the CDR3 DNA reads TGTGCCAGCAGCGTGGACACCAGCTCCTACAATGAGCAGTTCTTC.

This clonotype was observed a handful of times. The rearrangement uses TRBV7-2 and TRBJ1-2; D uncertain. There are 13 residues in the CDR3. Trimming removed 1 base from V and 8 bases from J, with 11 bases in between. CDR1 and CDR2 (germline): SGHTA, FQGNSA. CDR3 residues: CASSLDAGGGYTF. CDR3 coding DNA: TGTGCCAGCAGCTTAGATGCAGGAGGCGGCTACACCTTC. Looking up the rest from reference TRBV7-2 and TRBJ1-2 gives the full variable domain: GAGVSQSPSNKVTEKGKDVELRCDPISGHTALYWYRQSLGQGLEFLIYFQGNSAPDKSGLPSDRFSAERTGGSVSTLTIQRTQQEDSAVYLCASSLDAGGGYTFGSGTRLTVV.

This clonotype was observed a handful of times. The rearrangement links TRBV9 to TRBJ2-7, with 10 bases aligning to TRBD2. Trimming cost V 0 bases and J 6 bases; bases outside gene matches: 6. The CDR3 runs 15 residues. Germline CDR1 and CDR2: SGDLS and YYNGEE. As DNA, the CDR3 is TGTGCCAGCAGCGTAGAAGCGGGAGGGCCCGGCGAGCAGTACTTC. Translating gives CASSVEAGGPGEQYF.

This clonotype showed up just a few times. This sequence joins TRBV25-1 and TRBJ2-7, with 8 bases aligning to TRBD1. The CDR3 is made up of 14 amino acids. Germline loops: CDR1 MGHDK, CDR2 SYGVNS. The trim removed 1 base at V and 2 bases at J, leaving 1 base unmatched. The CDR3 loop is CASSESGQAYEQYF. As DNA, the CDR3 is TGTGCCAGCAGTGAATCGGGACAGGCCTACGAGCAGTACTTC.

This sequence joins TRBV4-1 and TRBJ2-6; TRBD1 matches 7 bases. V was pared by 1 base and J by 1 base, with 7 bases of the junction left unmatched. In germline, CDR1 is MGHRA, CDR2 YSYEKL. The CDR3 length is 18 residues. In DNA, the CDR3 is TGCGCCAGCAGCCAAGTCACAGGGGCGATGTCTGGGGCCAACGTCCTGACTTTC. It is translated as CASSQVTGAMSGANVLTF.

The chain couples TRBV19 to TRBJ2-5; D is uncertain. The CDR3 covers 14 residues. Trimming removed 5 bases at V and 7 bases at J, with 17 bases between. CDR1 and CDR2 (germline): LNHDA, SQIVND (reference sequence). CDR3 amino acids: CASSSSGVTGTQYF. The CDR3 nucleotides are TGTGCCAGTAGTTCGAGTGGGGTCACGGGGACCCAGTACTTC.

This clonotype was counted between two and nine times. The rearrangement uses TRBV11-2 and TRBJ2-7; D is uncertain. This CDR3 comprises 13 residues. The ends were cut back, 4 bases at V and 3 bases at J, with 10 bases in the middle. Germline V gene sequence: CDR1 SGHAT, CDR2 FQNNGV. CDR3 sequence (DNA): TGTGCCAGCAGCTCTAGTGATAGCTACGAGCAGTACTTC. As protein: CASSSSDSYEQYF.

This clonotype has a handful of counts. The rearrangement joins TRBV10-2 to TRBJ2-7, with 10 bases identical to TRBD1. Trimming cost V 6 bases and J 0 bases; bases outside gene matches: 14. Per the germline V gene, CDR1 is WSHSY and CDR2 is SAAADI. This CDR3 contains 18 residues. CDR3 amino acids: CASRDRGRRGLPSYEQYF. The CDR3 DNA follows: TGCGCCAGCAGAGACAGGGGGCGACGGGGACTTCCCTCCTACGAGCAGTACTTC.

V is TRBV6-6 and J is TRBJ1-6; tentatively, D is TRBD1 (5 bases). This CDR3 is built from 12 residues. Trimming cost V 9 bases and J 10 bases, with 13 bases left between them. CDR1 is MNHNY, CDR2 SVGAGI, per germline (reference sequence). The CDR3, as DNA: TGTGCCAGTCGGGGGGGGACCTCACCCCTCCACTTT. Its translation: CASRGGTSPLHF.

This clonotype was picked up a small number of times. V gene TRBV7-9 combines with J gene TRBJ2-3, with 7 positions matching TRBD2. The V gene end was trimmed by 10 bases and the J gene end by 5 bases; junction bases not matched to a gene: 9. Germline loops: CDR1 SEHNR, CDR2 FQNEAQ (reference sequence). This CDR3 region has 13 residues. CDR3 sequence: CATRAGVIDTQYF. As DNA, the CDR3 is TGTGCCACCCGGGCGGGAGTGATAGATACGCAGTATTTT.

This clonotype appeared a few times. The CDR3 coding sequence is TGTGCCAGCAGCCTCCCGGGACAGGGAAACACCGGGGAGCTGTTTTTT. This codes for CASSLPGQGNTGELFF. The V call is TRBV7-3, the J call TRBJ2-2; 9 positions agree with TRBD1. V shed 5 bases, J shed 2 bases, and the junction held 6 bases outside the gene matches. The CDR3 loop spans 16 amino acids. Looked up from germline, CDR1 is SGHTA and CDR2 is FQGTGA.

The DNA of the CDR3 is TGTGCCAGCAGCTCAGGGGGCAGGTGGAACACTGAAGCTTTCTTT. Its translation is CASSSGGRWNTEAFF. The V and J genes are TRBV7-9 and TRBJ1-1; 8 bases agree with TRBD1. CDR1 and CDR2 from the germline V gene are SEHNR and FQNEAQ (reference sequence). The trim removed 4 bases at V and 1 base at J, leaving 5 bases unmatched. There are 15 residues in the CDR3. Supplemented by reference TRBV7-9 and TRBJ1-1, the full variable domain reads DTGVSQNPRHKITKRGQNVTFRCDPISEHNRLYWYRQTLGQGPEFLTYFQNEAQLEKSRLLSDRFSAERPKGSFSTLEIQRTEQGDSAMYLCASSSGGRWNTEAFFGQGTRLTVV.

V usage is TRBV12-3 or TRBV12-4 and J usage is TRBJ2-2; D may match TRBD1 or TRBD2 (5 bases each). Trimming left V 2 bases short and J 2 bases short, with 18 bases between. This CDR3 comprises 18 residues. The CDR3 DNA reads TGTGCCAGCAGTTTAAACCCTTGGGACCTTTCAAACACCGGGGAGCTGTTTTTT. It encodes CASSLNPWDLSNTGELFF.

This clonotype was seen a handful of times. This sequence joins TRBV11-3 and TRBJ2-1; 7 bases are a match to TRBD2. The V and J ends lost 11 bases and 9 bases, in that order; junction bases with no gene match: 22. In germline, CDR1 is SGHNT, CDR2 YENEEA. The CDR3 runs 16 residues. The CDR3 bases are TGTGCCTCCCATTTAGGGGCGGGGGAACCGAGGGGTGAGCAGTTCTTC. Translation: CASHLGAGEPRGEQFF.

This rearrangement joins TRBV12-3 or TRBV12-4 to TRBJ2-3; 10 bases fit TRBD2. V dropped 6 bases and J dropped 1; count of bases not matched to a gene: 4. This CDR3 has 15 amino acids. The CDR3 here is CASSPTSGGTDTQYF. The CDR3 coding sequence is TGTGCCAGCAGCCCTACTAGCGGGGGCACAGATACGCAGTATTTT.

This clonotype was recorded a few times. This rearrangement joins TRBV29-1 to TRBJ2-1, with 14 positions matching TRBD2. CDR1 and CDR2 from the germline V gene are SQVTM and ANQGSEA. The CDR3 loop spans 14 amino acids. The junction had 9 bases not matched to a gene; V was cut back by 7 bases and J by 10 bases. The CDR3 DNA reads TGCAGCGCACGACTAGCGGGAGGGCAGGGGGAGCAGTTCTTC. This gives the protein CSARLAGGQGEQFF.

This clonotype was seen a few times. The J gene is TRBJ2-6, the V gene TRBV6-2 or TRBV6-3, with D hard to call. The CDR3 length is 17 residues. CDR1 MNHEY and CDR2 SVGEGT come from the germline V gene. Trimming stripped 2 bases from V and 0 bases from J, with 11 bases between. This CDR3 is CASSYASSLSGANVLTF. The DNA of the CDR3 is TGTGCCAGCAGTTACGCGTCCAGTCTCTCTGGGGCCAACGTCCTGACTTTC.

This clonotype has a handful of counts. V is TRBV5-1 and J is TRBJ2-3; D is ambiguous. Germline values: CDR1 SGHRS, CDR2 YFSETQ. The germline V and J ends were trimmed by 4 bases and 2 bases, with 8 bases remaining between them. The CDR3 covers 13 residues. The CDR3 sequence: CASSGILTDTQYF. The CDR3 DNA sequence: TGCGCCAGCAGCGGGATCCTCACAGATACGCAGTATTTT.